This T cell receptor beta chain was sequenced in a study of blood T cell repertoires in COVID-19. Method: immunoSEQ multiplex PCR; TCRdb's copy keeps in-frame clones and lacks some. The table lists about 290,000 clones, just under 85% of them singletons. Germline V lookup: CDR1 WNHNN, CDR2 SYGVQD (reference sequence). The length of the CDR3 is 10 residues. Trimming took off 8 bases at V and 5 bases at J, with 7 bases between the two ends. The sample comprised peripheral blood. This receptor was obtained from a woman aged 45-65 years with active or convalescent COVID-19. This chain joins TRBV10-1 and TRBJ2-7; no firm D call. As DNA, the CDR3 is TGCGCCAGCTATTGCGACGAGCAGTACTTC. Its translation is CASYCDEQYF.